This T cell receptor (beta chain) was profiled in a study of T cell repertoires in cytomegalovirus infection. Study as a whole: CMV infection plus the matching HLA type was flagged by public TCR beta signatures.

Study-level points and caveats: Clonotype analysis showed dominance of the ex vivo response by HLA-C-restricted CMV-specific TCR beta clonotypes. Of the TCR beta families, the public ones yielded a cumulative frequency that identified carriers of CMV plus the relevant HLA.

This clonotype was seen repeatedly, ten times or more. Its antigen remains unidentified. TCRdb re-called the reads with MiXCR, one entry per CDR3 protein. The table lists a few hundred thousand distinct CDR3 sequences, 9% to 9.5% of them singletons. In germline, CDR1 is SGHTA, CDR2 FQGNSA. The CDR3 contains 13 residues. V lost 3 bases to trimming and J lost 7 bases; unmatched junction nucleotides: 6. This receptor was taken from a human donor in good health (CMV status not recorded). Some clones in this sample may be carry-over from other donors' samples. This chain connects TRBV7-2 to TRBJ2-7; 7 bases line up with TRBD2. The sequenced sample consisted of PBMCs. The CDR3 is CASSFAGAREQYF. CDR3 DNA sequence: TGTGCCAGCAGCTTCGCGGGAGCGAGAGAGCAGTACTTC. Combining the CDR3 with reference TRBV7-2 and TRBJ2-7 gives the whole variable domain GAGVSQSPSNKVTEKGKDVELRCDPISGHTALYWYRQSLGQGLEFLIYFQGNSAPDKSGLPSDRFSAERTGGSVSTLTIQRTQQEDSAVYLCASSFAGAREQYFGPGTRLTVT.